The rows below give T cell receptor beta chains drawn from one sample of a study of CXCR3-negative and CXCR3-positive naive CD8 T cells. TCRdb derives one entry per CDR3 protein from the 5' RACE reads, leaving out DNA. In all, the sample yields about 150,000 distinct CDR3 sequences. Material: naive CXCR3+ CD8+ T cells from blood. The source of these receptors is a human donor in good health. Some clones in this sample may be carry-over from other donors' samples. Both conserved end residues are part of each CDR3.

V gene	J gene	CDR3 protein
TRBV5-1	TRBJ2-1	CASSLVQLAGVSYNEQFF
TRBV7-9	TRBJ2-1	CASSGRDRGNEQFF
TRBV29-1	TRBJ2-2	CSVQLPNTGELFF
TRBV7-9	TRBJ2-5	CASSVPGLIEETQYF
TRBV6-5	TRBJ2-5	CASSYSEQETQYF
TRBV10-3	TRBJ2-5	CAISDKDKLPQETQYF
TRBV7-2	TRBJ2-7	CASSPTLAGGPYEQYF
TRBV20-1	TRBJ2-1	CSARTGGNEQFF
TRBV6-2/TRBV6-3	TRBJ2-6	CASSYLRTANPGANVLTF
TRBV20-1	TRBJ2-7	CSARDPESYEQYF
TRBV7-6	TRBJ2-1	CASSPRQGGETYNEQFF
TRBV5-6	TRBJ2-1	CASSFLAGVNEQFF
TRBV19	TRBJ1-1	CASSIGGTHTEAFF
TRBV4-3	TRBJ2-1	CASSQAGAGNEQFF
TRBV7-9	TRBJ1-4	CASRRTGTNEKLFF
TRBV7-9	TRBJ2-3	CASRARVSSTDTQYF
TRBV12-3/TRBV12-4	TRBJ2-5	CASSSPFETGPKTQYF
TRBV15	TRBJ2-2	CATRSGRWTGELFF
TRBV4-2	TRBJ2-7	CASSLGQGGEQYF
TRBV19	TRBJ2-1	CASSILAGGNEQFF
TRBV29-1	TRBJ2-7	CSVVPGQAYEQYF
TRBV12-3/TRBV12-4	TRBJ1-4	CASSLVDRGGEKLFF
TRBV6-4	TRBJ1-1	CASSDSASNTEAFF
TRBV29-1	TRBJ1-2	CSAENLASNYGYTF
TRBV29-1	TRBJ2-1	CSVPPSGAVNEQFF
TRBV5-1	TRBJ2-7	CASSLALSGQTYEQYF
TRBV7-8	TRBJ2-2	CASSLGGGRTGELFF
TRBV7-9	TRBJ2-7	CASSLASGDSPYEQYF
TRBV28	TRBJ1-2	CASSAYFRGYYGYTF
TRBV29-1	TRBJ2-3	CSVEDARPGTSGGYTDTQYF
TRBV28	TRBJ1-5	CASSLSRESNQPQHF
TRBV11-1	TRBJ2-1	CASSSFGLAAKLDEQFF
TRBV19	TRBJ1-1	CASRPAGELYTEAFF
TRBV20-1	TRBJ1-5	CSARVLGHEEQPQHF
TRBV28	TRBJ2-1	CASSFDLSRSAGISYNEQFF
TRBV7-6	TRBJ2-7	CASSLGDRGYEQYF
TRBV12-3/TRBV12-4	TRBJ2-7	CASSLAAYEQYF
TRBV27	TRBJ1-1	CASSSYEGNTEAFF
TRBV6-5	TRBJ2-7	CASSHHSGRGYEQYF
TRBV20-1	TRBJ1-5	CSAFGKTSGYQPQHF
TRBV29-1	TRBJ2-1	CSLEGSGYNEQFF
TRBV29-1	TRBJ2-2	CSVVHTGELFF
TRBV10-3	TRBJ2-1	CAISEIRLAEEQFF
TRBV7-9	TRBJ2-7	CASSLGLGVSSYEQYF
TRBV6-5	TRBJ2-2	CASSYPRDATADYTGELFF
TRBV28	TRBJ2-7	CAILDDASYEQYF
TRBV7-8	TRBJ1-5	CASRSGTGGEQPQHF